The T cell receptor (beta chain) described here comes from a study of T cell responses to AZD1222 COVID-19 vaccine (dated by TCRdb to the early 2020s). At the level of the whole study: Because spike-specific TCR depth and breadth did not differ between the two schedules, AZD1222 recipients who got a second dose at roughly 4 weeks were pooled with those who got a second dose at roughly 12 weeks. A total of 230 to 250 trial participants underwent TCR sequencing, of whom about 210 received two doses of AZD1222 and roughly 25 received two doses of the MenACWY control vaccine. Trial participants were enrolled into age subgroups of 18-55, 56-69 and 70-plus years, which contained about 150, 27 and 61 TCR-sequenced participants, respectively.

The CDR3 sequence holds 15 residues, the cysteine and phenylalanine included. Only the CDR3 region is kept as DNA, spanning 45 bases read in frame from base 1. CDR1 MNHEY and CDR2 SVGAGI are derived from the germline V gene. Ends trimmed: V by 6 bases, J by 7 bases; bases unmatched to a gene: 11. The CDR3 regions of human TCRbeta chains were analyzed by immunosequencing. As for the original processing: TCRs in the repertoires were matched against a reference library of SARS-CoV-2-specific TCRs that had been generated with the MIRA antigen-specificity platform. Breadth meant the fraction of unique TCRs that were SARS-CoV-2-associated, whereas depth meant the fraction of total T cells that were SARS-CoV-2-associated. Using the MIRA data, every spike-specific TCR was mapped to the spike region that the TCR reacted to and assigned to either a CD4 or a CD8 class. Log10-transformed breadth and depth values were compared by one-way ANOVA with Sidak's multiple comparisons tests. What TCRdb holds here is the immuneACCESS table cut down to in-frame rearrangements. Part of the clones is not present; checked against another copy, under half of the missing clones reflect an unresolved V gene, and the others are unexplained. The V and J calls and the clone size are those of that table, but D and trimming were determined from the DNA. The sample table contains approximately 98,000 clones; only one count was recorded for 70% to 90% of them. The ten largest make up 2.5% to 4% of the sample.

Summary of the overall study and its limitations: The 56-69-year group was small, and its depth increase did not reach significance, likely because of low power. Because no day 14 peak-response samples were available, repertoires were characterized only after the peak T cell response. Reportedly, almost half of the unique spike-specific TCRs recognized epitopes lying outside the regions that are mutated in the B.1.351 and B.1.1.7 variants. Participants were mostly white British and included more females than males, and it was suggested by the authors that clonal diversity may have been underestimated. After two AZD1222 doses, both the breadth and the depth of spike-specific TCRs were significantly higher than at day 0 and than in MenACWY recipients. The vaccine-associated CD4 TCRs covered the entire spike protein, and the dominant responses fell in regions 160-218 and 743-854. Only five to seven AZD1222 recipients were SARS-CoV-2 seropositive at baseline, limiting conclusions about previously exposed vaccinees.

Comments on this clone: Its antigen target is currently unknown. No quality values exist for individual bases; no much larger clone is one base distant.

The time point label, read with the paper, signifies: baseline before first vaccination. Vaccinee samples were obtained from the UK trials COV001 and COV002, which included a single-blind randomized controlled phase 2/3 trial of AZD1222 (ChAdOx1 nCoV-19) in healthy adults. Trial participant PBMC samples were collected at day 0 and day 28 after the second dose for TCRbeta chain sequencing. Sequenced material: peripheral blood, taken on day 0 of AZD1222 vaccination. The sequence is built from TRBV6-5 and TRBJ1-5; TRBD1 lines up with 8 middle nucleotides. This sequence originates from an adult in good health. The DNA sequence follows: TGTGCCAGCAGACCCCGGACAGGGATGGGCCAGCCCCAGCATTTT. It codes for CASRPRTGMGQPQHF.